A selection of T cell receptor beta chains follows, all from one sample in a study of human T cells and chemical hapten exposure. TCRdb re-analysed the RACE reads in MiXCR, keeping a single row per CDR3 protein. The profile shows 55,000 to 75,000 distinct CDR3 sequences, under 15% of them singletons. The specimen was whole blood, collected in connection with sensitization to the hapten diphenylcyclopropenone (DPC). The source of these receptors is a man aged 30 to 39 with alopecia areata. Some clones in this sample may be carry-over from other donors' samples. CDR3s include the opening cysteine and the closing phenylalanine or tryptophan. The order of the fields is V gene, clone size, J gene, D gene, CDR3 DNA, CDR3 protein. A D gene is named only where the DNA matches it firmly. Size values are once, few and many counts, or a class for expanded clones, and some rows have none.

>TRBV7-2|many|TRBJ1-2|TRBD1
TGTGCCAGCAGCTCAACCGGGACAGGTGCCTATGGCTACACCTTC
CASSSTGTGAYGYTF
>TRBV29-1|few|TRBJ2-3|TRBD2
TGCAGCGTTGAACCAACCACTAGCGGGCTACGCACAGATACGCAGTATTTT
CSVEPTTSGLRTDTQYF
>TRBV29-1|many|TRBJ2-4|TRBD2
TGCAGCGTTGTACTAGCGGTAGCCAAAAACATTCAGTACTTC
CSVVLAVAKNIQYF
>TRBV4-3|NA|TRBJ1-1|NA
TGCGCCAGCAGCCAAGGAAGGGGGATGAACACTGAAGCTTTCTTT
CASSQGRGMNTEAFF
>TRBV5-1|few|TRBJ2-7|NA
TGCGCCAGCAGCTTAGATCATCGGCAGGCCGCGGTAGTCCACGAGCAGTACTTC
CASSLDHRQAAVVHEQYF
>TRBV10-3|NA|TRBJ1-4|TRBD1
TGTGCCATCAGTGAACTTGACAGGGTCAACGAAAAACTGTTTTTT
CAISELDRVNEKLFF
>TRBV3-1|many|TRBJ1-3|TRBD1
TGTGCCAGCAGCCAAGCAGGGGGATCCGGAAACACCATATATTTT
CASSQAGGSGNTIYF
>TRBV10-3|once|TRBJ2-1|NA
TGTGCCCTTAGCACGGGCTACAATGAGCAGTTCTTC
CALSTGYNEQFF
>TRBV6-6|many|TRBJ2-7|NA
TGTGCCAGCAGTTACTCGACGGGCCGACAGCAAGGGACTGCCTACGAGCAGTACTTC
CASSYSTGRQQGTAYEQYF
>TRBV28|many|TRBJ1-5|NA
TGTGCCAGCAGTCCTCCCTTCGGACCCACGAGCAATCAGCCCCAGCATTTT
CASSPPFGPTSNQPQHF
>TRBV5-1|few|TRBJ1-1|NA
TGCGCCAGCAGCTTGGCGGACACTGAAGCTTTCTTT
CASSLADTEAFF
>TRBV18|NA|TRBJ2-3|TRBD2
TGTGCCAGCTCACCTCTGGGTAGCGGGGATGCAGATACGCAGTATTTT
CASSPLGSGDADTQYF
>TRBV24-1|few|TRBJ1-2|NA
TGTGCCACCAGTTCTAACGGCTTCTATGGCTACACCTTC
CATSSNGFYGYTF
>TRBV19|NA|TRBJ2-2|TRBD1
TGTGCCAGTGACAGGGTTAACACCGGGGAGCTGTTTTTT
CASDRVNTGELFF
>TRBV28|NA|TRBJ1-2|TRBD1
TGTGCCAGCAGTTTACTCGCAGGGGGCGGGGATGGCTACACCTTC
CASSLLAGGGDGYTF
>TRBV7-8|NA|TRBJ1-1|NA
TGTGCCAGCAGCTCCGGGTCGGGGGCGAACACTGAAGCTTTCTTT
CASSSGSGANTEAFF
>TRBV29-1|many|TRBJ2-1|NA
TGCAGCGCCACGAAGGGCGCGGGGACACTTGGGTGGACCTACAATGAGCAGTTCTTC
CSATKGAGTLGWTYNEQFF
>TRBV2|few|TRBJ1-1|NA
TGTGCCAGCAGTGAAGAGGGACGGCTATTGAACACTGAAGCTTTCTTT
CASSEEGRLLNTEAFF
>TRBV7-9|NA|TRBJ1-5|TRBD1
TGTGCCAGCAGCCCAAGAACAGGGGAACGGCAGCCCCAGCATTTT
CASSPRTGERQPQHF
>TRBV28|few|TRBJ1-6|NA
TGTGCCAGCATCTCTGATGTATCACCCCTCCACTTT
CASISDVSPLHF
>TRBV9|NA|TRBJ2-2|NA
TGTGCCAGCAGTGTGGGGTGGACAGTGAACACCGGGGAGCTGTTTTTT
CASSVGWTVNTGELFF
>TRBV11-2|few|TRBJ2-2|NA
TGTGCCAGCAGCCCATTTACAGGGGAGCTGTTTTTT
CASSPFTGELFF
>TRBV28|few|TRBJ2-7|NA
TGTGCCAGCAGTCCCGGACAGATCTACGAGCAGTACTTC
CASSPGQIYEQYF
>TRBV5-1|few|TRBJ1-4|NA
TGCGCCAGCAGCTTGGGTCAGGGAGTTGAAAAACTGTTTTTT
CASSLGQGVEKLFF
>TRBV25-1|many|TRBJ1-1|NA
TGTGCCAGCAGCCGTGGGGGCGAGGCTGAAGCTTTCTTT
CASSRGGEAEAFF
>TRBV27|few|TRBJ2-7|NA
TGTGCCAGCAGACCTTCCCATGTAAAAACCTACGAGCAGTACTTC
CASRPSHVKTYEQYF
>TRBV4-1|few|TRBJ1-2|NA
TGCGCCAGCAGCCACGTACCGGGCCACCGCCAAATCTATGGCTACACCTTC
CASSHVPGHRQIYGYTF
>TRBV20-1|NA|TRBJ2-5|NA
TGCAGTGCTGGAGGAGCCCAAGAGACCCAGCACTTC
CSAGGAQETQHF
>TRBV2|many|TRBJ2-6|NA
TGTGCCAGCACCGCGGGCCCTGGGGCCAACGTCCTGACTTTC
CASTAGPGANVLTF
>TRBV23-1|NA|TRBJ1-1|TRBD1
TGCGCCAGCAGTCAATCCCGGGACAGGGGGGGATTGGACACTGAAGCTTTCTTT
CASSQSRDRGGLDTEAFF
>TRBV29-1|NA|TRBJ1-4|NA
TGCAGCGTTGCAAACAGCGGAAGCCTGTTTTTT
CSVANSGSLFF
>TRBV20-1|few|TRBJ2-1|NA
TGCAGTGCTAGGACTGAGCCTTTCGCGGGGAATGAGCAGTTCTTC
CSARTEPFAGNEQFF
>TRBV15|few|TRBJ1-1|NA
TGTGCCACCAGCAGCTCGACTTGGGGGGAGACTGAAGCTTTCTTT
CATSSSTWGETEAFF
>TRBV5-1|NA|TRBJ2-5|NA
TGCGCCAGCAGCTTGGGGACAATCCAAGAGACCCAGTACTTC
CASSLGTIQETQYF
>TRBV7-6|few|TRBJ2-7|TRBD1
TGTGCCAGCAGCTTAGATTCAGGGGGCGAGAGGGGAATCTACGAGCAGTACTTC
CASSLDSGGERGIYEQYF
>TRBV29-1|many|TRBJ1-2|NA
TGCAGCGTTGGTCCGAACAGGGAGGGCTATGGCTACACCTTC
CSVGPNREGYGYTF
>TRBV28|few|TRBJ2-7|NA
TGTGCCAGCATCCCGAACAGGTCCTACGAGCAGTACTTC
CASIPNRSYEQYF
>TRBV4-1|NA|TRBJ2-7|TRBD1
TGCGCCAGCAGCCAGAGGTCCGGGACAGGGGGAAAAGTCGCCTACGAGCAGTACTTC
CASSQRSGTGGKVAYEQYF
>TRBV2|few|TRBJ1-1|NA
TGTGCCAGCAGTCCATGGGGGACGGTTGAAGCTTTCTTT
CASSPWGTVEAFF
>TRBV29-1|few|TRBJ2-1|TRBD2
TGCAGCGCTAGACGGGGGACTACCTACAATGAGCAGTTCTTC
CSARRGTTYNEQFF
>TRBV24-1|NA|TRBJ2-7|NA
TGTGCCACCAGTGAGGCTGATTGGGACCACGAGCAGTACTTC
CATSEADWDHEQYF